These 7 T cell receptor beta chains share one sample of origin, sequenced in a study of T cells in Graves' hyperthyroidism and ophthalmopathy. Researchers took RNA transcripts and amplified the TCR beta CDR3 regions from them. HTBI primers were the set used in a first-round RT-PCR of the TCR CDR3. One entry per CDR3 protein, called by TCRdb with MiXCR from the multiplex PCR reads. The sample contains approximately 600,000 distinct CDR3 sequences, roughly 14% of which appear only once. Sequenced input: blood. The receptors here all came from a woman in her thirties or forties with Graves' ophthalmopathy.

This clonotype was detected ten times or more. The gene calls are TRBV20-1 and TRBJ2-7, with 8 nucleotides matching TRBD2. Per the germline V gene, CDR1 is DFQATT and CDR2 is SNEGSKA (reference sequence). V gave up 5 bases and J gave up 0 bases; unmatched junction bases: 9. The CDR3 loop spans 15 amino acids. CDR3 amino acids: CSAHLLAESSYEQYF. DNA of the CDR3: TGCAGTGCTCATCTACTAGCGGAAAGCTCCTACGAGCAGTACTTC.

There are a few counts of this clonotype. The rearrangement joins TRBV10-3 to TRBJ2-5; perhaps D is TRBD1 or TRBD2 (5 bases each). The germline V gene encodes CDR1 ENHRY and CDR2 SYGVKD. This CDR3 spans 15 amino acids. The V gene lost 2 bases and the J gene lost 5 bases, with 15 bases spanning the gap. DNA for the CDR3: TGTGCCATCAGTGAGAGTAACACCGAGGGGGAGACCCAGTACTTC. Translating gives CAISESNTEGETQYF.

This clonotype was counted at least ten times. The J gene is TRBJ2-5, the V gene TRBV12-5, with 9 nucleotides matching TRBD1. Trimming took 1 base from V and 3 from J; bases not matched to a gene: 6. CDR1 and CDR2 from the germline V gene are LGHNT and FRNRAP. The CDR3 spans 16 residues. The CDR3 loop is CASGLGFGTGKETQYF. CDR3 bases: TGTGCTAGTGGTTTGGGTTTCGGGACAGGGAAAGAGACCCAGTACTTC.

The table lists this clonotype with many counts. The chain has TRBV7-9 and TRBJ1-1; TRBD1 is a possible D gene (5 bases). Germline V gene lookup returns CDR1 SEHNR and CDR2 FQNEAQ (reference sequence). V lost 1 base and J 5 bases, leaving 8 bases between the germline ends. CDR3 length equals 13 residues. CDR3 nucleotides: TGTGCCAGCAGCTTAGTCTGGGGGACTGAAGCTTTCTTT. Residues: CASSLVWGTEAFF.

This clonotype turned up a few times. This chain uses TRBV2 with TRBJ2-7; 10 bases agree with TRBD2. CDR1 SNHLY and CDR2 FYNNEI come from the germline V gene. J was trimmed by 4 bases and V by 6 bases; bases with no gene match: 9. CDR3 length equals 15 residues. The CDR3 DNA is TGTGCCAGCAGCACCCTAGCGGGAGTTAGGTACGAGCAGTACTTC. It is translated as CASSTLAGVRYEQYF.

In its sample, this clonotype was seen many times. The V and J genes are TRBV6-2 or TRBV6-3 and TRBJ2-7; TRBD2 matches 11 bases. The CDR3 length is 18 residues. CDR1 MNHEY and CDR2 SVGEGT come from the germline V gene. Trimming removed 2 bases from V and 1 base from J; junction bases left unmatched: 10. CDR3 in amino acids: CASSYTRTSGPYSYEQYF. CDR3 sequence (DNA): TGTGCCAGCAGTTACACCCGGACTAGCGGGCCTTATTCCTACGAGCAGTACTTC.

This clonotype was recorded many times. The rearrangement links TRBV11-2 to TRBJ2-2, with D uncertain. Germline V gene lookup returns CDR1 SGHAT and CDR2 FQNNGV. The CDR3 extends over 12 amino acids. With 0 bases removed from V and 7 bases from J, the gap between germline ends came to 3 bases. The CDR3 nucleotides read TGTGCCAGCAGCTTAGAGGGCGGGGAGCTGTTTTTT. Translated, it gives CASSLEGGELFF.